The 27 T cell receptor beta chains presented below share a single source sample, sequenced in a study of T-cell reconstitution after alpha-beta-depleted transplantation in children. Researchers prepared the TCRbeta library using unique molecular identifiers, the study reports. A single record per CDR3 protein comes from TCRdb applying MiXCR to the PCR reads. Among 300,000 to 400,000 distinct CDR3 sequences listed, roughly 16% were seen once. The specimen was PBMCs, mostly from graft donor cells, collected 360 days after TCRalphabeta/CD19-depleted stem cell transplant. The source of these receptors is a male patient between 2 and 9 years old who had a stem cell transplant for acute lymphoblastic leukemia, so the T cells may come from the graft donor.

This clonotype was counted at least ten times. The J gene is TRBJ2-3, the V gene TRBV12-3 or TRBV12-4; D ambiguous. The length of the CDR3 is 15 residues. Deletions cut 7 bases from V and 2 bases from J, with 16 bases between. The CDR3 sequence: CASTFRVASTDTQYF. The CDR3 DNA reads TGTGCCAGCACCTTCCGGGTGGCTTCCACAGATACGCAGTATTTT.

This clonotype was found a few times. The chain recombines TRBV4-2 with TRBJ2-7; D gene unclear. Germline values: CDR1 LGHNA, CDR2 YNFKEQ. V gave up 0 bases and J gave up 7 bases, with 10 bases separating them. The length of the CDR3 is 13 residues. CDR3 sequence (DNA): TGTGCCAGCAGCCAAGATGGCCAAATAGAGCAGTACTTC. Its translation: CASSQDGQIEQYF.

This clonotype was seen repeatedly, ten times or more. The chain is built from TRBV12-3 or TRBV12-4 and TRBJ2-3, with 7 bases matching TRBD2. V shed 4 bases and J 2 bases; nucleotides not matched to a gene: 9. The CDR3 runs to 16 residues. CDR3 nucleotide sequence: TGTGCCAGCAGTTGGGACCTGGGACTACTCACAGATACGCAGTATTTT. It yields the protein CASSWDLGLLTDTQYF.

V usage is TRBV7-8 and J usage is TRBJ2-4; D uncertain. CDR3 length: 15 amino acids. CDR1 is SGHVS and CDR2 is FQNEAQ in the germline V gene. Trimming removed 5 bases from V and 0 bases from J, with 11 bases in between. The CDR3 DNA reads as TGTGCCAGCAGCCCGGCACGACTAGCCAAAAACATTCAGTACTTC. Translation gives CASSPARLAKNIQYF. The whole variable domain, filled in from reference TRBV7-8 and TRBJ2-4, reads GAGVSQSPRYKVAKRGQDVALRCDPISGHVSLFWYQQALGQGPEFLTYFQNEAQLDKSGLPSDRFFAERPEGSVSTLKIQRTQQEDSAVYLCASSPARLAKNIQYFGAGTRLSVL.

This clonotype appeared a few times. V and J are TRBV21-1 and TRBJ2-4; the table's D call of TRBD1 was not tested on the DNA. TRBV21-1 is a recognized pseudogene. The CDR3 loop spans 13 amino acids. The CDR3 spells CASKGDLKNIQYF. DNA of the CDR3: TGTGCCAGCAAGGGGGACCTTAAAAACATTCAGTACTTC.

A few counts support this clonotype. In DNA form, the CDR3 reads TGTGCCAGCAGCGTATCCGGGGCGGGAGGGCGCACAGATACGCAGTATTTT. Translation: CASSVSGAGGRTDTQYF. V is TRBV9 and J is TRBJ2-3, with 9 bases identical to TRBD2. V was pared by 1 base and J by 1 base, with 7 bases of the junction left unmatched. Germline CDR1 and CDR2: SGDLS and YYNGEE. CDR3 length equals 17 residues.

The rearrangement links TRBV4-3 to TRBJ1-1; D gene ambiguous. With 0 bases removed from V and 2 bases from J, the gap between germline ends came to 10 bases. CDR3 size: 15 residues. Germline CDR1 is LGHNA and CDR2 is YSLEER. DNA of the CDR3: TGCGCCAGCAGCCAAGAGCCTTGGGGTAACACTGAAGCTTTCTTT. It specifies CASSQEPWGNTEAFF.

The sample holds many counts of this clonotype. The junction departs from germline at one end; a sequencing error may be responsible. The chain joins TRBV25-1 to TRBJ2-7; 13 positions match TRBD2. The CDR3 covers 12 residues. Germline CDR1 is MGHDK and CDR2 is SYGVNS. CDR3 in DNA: TGTGCCACCGGCGACCCTGGACTAGCGGGAGTCTTC. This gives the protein CATGDPGLAGVF.

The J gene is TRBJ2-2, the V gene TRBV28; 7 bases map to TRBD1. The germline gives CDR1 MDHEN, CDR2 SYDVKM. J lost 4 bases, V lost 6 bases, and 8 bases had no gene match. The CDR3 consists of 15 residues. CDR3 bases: TGTGCCAGCAGAGGCTTGGGACAGCCCACCGGGGAGCTGTTTTTT. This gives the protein CASRGLGQPTGELFF.

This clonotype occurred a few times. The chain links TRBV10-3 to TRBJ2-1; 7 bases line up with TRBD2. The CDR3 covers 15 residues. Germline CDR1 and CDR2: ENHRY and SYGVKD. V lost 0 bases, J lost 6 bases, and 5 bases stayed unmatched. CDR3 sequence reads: CAISESRVAGNEQFF. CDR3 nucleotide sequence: TGTGCCATCAGTGAGTCGCGGGTAGCGGGCAATGAGCAGTTCTTC.

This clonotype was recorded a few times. CDR3 DNA: TGTGCCAGCAGTTTTCCGGACAGGGGGCCATACGAGCAGTACTTC. Translated, it gives CASSFPDRGPYEQYF. V and J are TRBV28 and TRBJ2-7; 11 bases map to TRBD1. Germline CDR1 and CDR2: MDHEN and SYDVKM. The CDR3 totals 15 residues. V dropped 3 bases and J dropped 4; count of bases not matched to a gene: 5.

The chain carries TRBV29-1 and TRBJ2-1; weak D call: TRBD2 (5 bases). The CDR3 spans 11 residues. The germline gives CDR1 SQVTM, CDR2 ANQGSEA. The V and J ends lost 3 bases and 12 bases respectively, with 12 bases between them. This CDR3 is CSVDKLEGQFF. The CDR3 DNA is TGCAGCGTTGATAAACTAGAGGGGCAGTTCTTC.

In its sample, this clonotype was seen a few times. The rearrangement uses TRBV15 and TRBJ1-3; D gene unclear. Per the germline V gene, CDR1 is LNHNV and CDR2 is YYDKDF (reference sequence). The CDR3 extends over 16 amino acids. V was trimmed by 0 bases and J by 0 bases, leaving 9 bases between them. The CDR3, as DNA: TGTGCCACCAGCAGAGATCGTGACTTCTCTGGAAACACCATATATTTT. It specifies CATSRDRDFSGNTIYF.

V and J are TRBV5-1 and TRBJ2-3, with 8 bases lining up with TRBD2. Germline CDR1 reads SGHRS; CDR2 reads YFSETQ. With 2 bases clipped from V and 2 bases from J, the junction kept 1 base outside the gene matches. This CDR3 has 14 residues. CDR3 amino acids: CASSFSGNTDTQYF. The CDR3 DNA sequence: TGCGCCAGCAGCTTTAGCGGGAACACAGATACGCAGTATTTT. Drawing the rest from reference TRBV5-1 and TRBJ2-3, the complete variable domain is KAGVTQTPRYLIKTRGQQVTLSCSPISGHRSVSWYQQTPGQGLQFLFEYFSETQRNKGNFPGRFSGRQFSNSRSEMNVSTLELGDSALYLCASSFSGNTDTQYFGPGTRLTVL.

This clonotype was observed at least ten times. In DNA, the CDR3 is TGTGCCAGCAGGAAACAAGGGACAGCCGTAATGAAAGGACTGTTTTTT. Amino acids: CASRKQGTAVMKGLFF. The chain couples TRBV28 to TRBJ1-4; 7 bases match TRBD1. Germline values: CDR1 MDHEN, CDR2 SYDVKM. The CDR3 length is 16 residues. Trimming removed 6 bases from V and 13 bases from J; junction bases left unmatched: 20. The entire variable domain, with the rest obtained from reference TRBV28 and TRBJ1-4, is as follows: DVKVTQSSRYLVKRTGEKVFLECVQDMDHENMFWYRQDPGLGLRLIYFSYDVKMKEKGDIPEGYSVSREKKERFSLILESASTNQTSMYLCASRKQGTAVMKGLFFGSGTQLSVL.

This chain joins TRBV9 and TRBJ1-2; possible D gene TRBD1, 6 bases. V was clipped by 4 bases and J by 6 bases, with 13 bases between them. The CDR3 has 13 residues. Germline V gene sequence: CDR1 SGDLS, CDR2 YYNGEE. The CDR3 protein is CASSPTNRDGYTF. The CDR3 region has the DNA TGTGCCAGCAGCCCTACTAACAGGGATGGCTACACCTTC.

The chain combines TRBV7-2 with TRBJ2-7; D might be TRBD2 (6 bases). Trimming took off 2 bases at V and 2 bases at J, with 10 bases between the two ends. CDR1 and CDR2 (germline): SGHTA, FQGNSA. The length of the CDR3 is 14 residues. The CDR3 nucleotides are TGTGCCAGCAGCTTAACCCGGGGGACCTACGAGCAGTACTTC. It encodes CASSLTRGTYEQYF.

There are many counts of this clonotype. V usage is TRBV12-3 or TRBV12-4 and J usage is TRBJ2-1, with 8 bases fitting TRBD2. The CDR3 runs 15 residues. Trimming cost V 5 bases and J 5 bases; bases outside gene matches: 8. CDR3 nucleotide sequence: TGTGCCAGCAGTCCCGGGACTAGAGACCACAATGAGCAGTTCTTC. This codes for CASSPGTRDHNEQFF.

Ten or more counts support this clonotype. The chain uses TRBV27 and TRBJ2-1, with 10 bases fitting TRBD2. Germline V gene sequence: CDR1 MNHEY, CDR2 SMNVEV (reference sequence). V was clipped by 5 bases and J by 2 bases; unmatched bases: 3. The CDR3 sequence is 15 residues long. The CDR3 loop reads CASSAGTSAYNEQFF. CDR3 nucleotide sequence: TGTGCCAGCAGTGCCGGGACTAGCGCCTACAATGAGCAGTTCTTC.

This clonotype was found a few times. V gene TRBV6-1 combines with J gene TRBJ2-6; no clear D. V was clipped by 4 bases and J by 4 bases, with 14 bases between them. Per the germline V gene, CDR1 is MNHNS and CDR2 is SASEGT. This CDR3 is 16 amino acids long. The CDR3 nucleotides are TGTGCCAGCAGTGGCACCTTCTATGCAGGGGCCAACGTCCTGACTTTC. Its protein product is CASSGTFYAGANVLTF.

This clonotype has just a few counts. CDR3 protein: CASSFLTGPNYEQYF. The CDR3, as DNA: TGTGCCAGCAGTTTCTTGACAGGTCCAAACTACGAGCAGTACTTC. The chain combines TRBV28 with TRBJ2-7; possible D gene TRBD1, 6 bases. V lost 3 bases and J 3 bases, leaving 15 bases between the germline ends. This CDR3 has 15 residues. Per the germline V gene, CDR1 is MDHEN and CDR2 is SYDVKM.

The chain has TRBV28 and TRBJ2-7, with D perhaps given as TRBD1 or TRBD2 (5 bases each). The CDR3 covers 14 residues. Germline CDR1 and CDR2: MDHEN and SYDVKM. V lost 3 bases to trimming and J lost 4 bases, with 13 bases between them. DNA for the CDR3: TGTGCCAGCAGTTTGCCCGGGGCTGGGTACGAGCAGTACTTC. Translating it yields CASSLPGAGYEQYF.

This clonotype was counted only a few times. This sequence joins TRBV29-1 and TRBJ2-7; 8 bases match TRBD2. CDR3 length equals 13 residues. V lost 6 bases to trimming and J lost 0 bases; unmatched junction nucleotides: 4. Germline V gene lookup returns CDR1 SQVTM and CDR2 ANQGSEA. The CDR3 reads CSVSGTSSYEQYF. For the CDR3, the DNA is TGCAGCGTCTCCGGGACTAGCTCCTACGAGCAGTACTTC.

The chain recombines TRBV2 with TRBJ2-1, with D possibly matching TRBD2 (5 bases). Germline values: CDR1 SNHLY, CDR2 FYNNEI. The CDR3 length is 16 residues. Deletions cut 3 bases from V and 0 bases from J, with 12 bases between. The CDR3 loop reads CASSDRDYSSYNEQFF. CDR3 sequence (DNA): TGTGCCAGCAGTGATAGAGACTATAGCTCCTACAATGAGCAGTTCTTC.

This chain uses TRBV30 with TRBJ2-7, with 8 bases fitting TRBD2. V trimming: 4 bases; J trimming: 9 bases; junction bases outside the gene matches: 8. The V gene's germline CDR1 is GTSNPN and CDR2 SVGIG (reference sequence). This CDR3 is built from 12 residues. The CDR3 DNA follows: TGTGCCTGGACTAGCGGGTCCCCCGTGCAGTACTTC. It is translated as CAWTSGSPVQYF.

This CDR3 reads CASSADSYEQYF. The CDR3 DNA reads as TGTGCCAGCTCAGCCGACTCCTACGAGCAGTACTTC. This chain uses TRBV18 with TRBJ2-7; D unclear. Germline assignment: CDR1 KGHSH and CDR2 LQKENI. V was trimmed by 5 bases and J by 0 bases, leaving 5 bases between them. The CDR3 sequence is 12 residues long.

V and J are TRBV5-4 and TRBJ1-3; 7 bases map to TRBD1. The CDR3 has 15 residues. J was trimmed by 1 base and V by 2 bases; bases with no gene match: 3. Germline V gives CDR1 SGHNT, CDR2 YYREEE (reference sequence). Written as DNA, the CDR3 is TGTGCCAGCAGCTTTTACAGGGGATCTGGAAACACCATATATTTT. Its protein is CASSFYRGSGNTIYF.